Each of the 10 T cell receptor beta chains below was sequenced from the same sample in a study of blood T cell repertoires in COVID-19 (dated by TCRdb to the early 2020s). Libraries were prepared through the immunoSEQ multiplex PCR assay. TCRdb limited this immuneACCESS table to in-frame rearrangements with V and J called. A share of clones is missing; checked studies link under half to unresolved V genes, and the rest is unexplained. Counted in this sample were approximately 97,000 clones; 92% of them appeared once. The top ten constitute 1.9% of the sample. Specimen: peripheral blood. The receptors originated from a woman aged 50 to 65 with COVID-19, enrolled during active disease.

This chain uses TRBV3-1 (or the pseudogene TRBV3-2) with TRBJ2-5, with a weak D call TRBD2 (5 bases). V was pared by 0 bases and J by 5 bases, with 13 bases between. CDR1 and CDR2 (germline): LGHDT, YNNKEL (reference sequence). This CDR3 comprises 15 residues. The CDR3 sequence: CASSQDWPGGETQYF. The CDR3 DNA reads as TGTGCCAGCAGCCAAGATTGGCCGGGCGGGGAGACCCAGTACTTC.

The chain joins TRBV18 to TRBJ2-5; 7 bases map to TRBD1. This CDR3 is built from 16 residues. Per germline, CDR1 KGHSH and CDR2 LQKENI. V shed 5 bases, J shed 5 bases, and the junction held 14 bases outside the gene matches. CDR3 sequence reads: CASSMQQGSGVETQYF. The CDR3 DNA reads TGTGCCAGCTCAATGCAACAGGGGTCTGGTGTGGAGACCCAGTACTTC.

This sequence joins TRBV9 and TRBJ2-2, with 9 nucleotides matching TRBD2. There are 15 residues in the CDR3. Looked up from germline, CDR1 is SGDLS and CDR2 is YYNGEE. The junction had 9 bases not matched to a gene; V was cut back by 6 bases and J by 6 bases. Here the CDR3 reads CASNSGGQRAGELFF. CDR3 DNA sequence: TGTGCCAGCAACAGCGGGGGGCAAAGGGCCGGGGAGCTGTTTTTT.

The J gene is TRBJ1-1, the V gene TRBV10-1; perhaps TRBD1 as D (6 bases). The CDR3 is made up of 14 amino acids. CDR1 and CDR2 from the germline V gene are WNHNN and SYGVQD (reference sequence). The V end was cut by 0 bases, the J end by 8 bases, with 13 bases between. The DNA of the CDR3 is TGCGCCAGCAGTGAGTCCCGAAGGACAGACGAAGCTTTCTTT. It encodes CASSESRRTDEAFF.

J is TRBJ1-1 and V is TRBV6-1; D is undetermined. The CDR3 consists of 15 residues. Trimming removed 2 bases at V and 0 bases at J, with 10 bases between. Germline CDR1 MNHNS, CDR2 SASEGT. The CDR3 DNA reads TGTGCCAGCAGTGAAATCGGTTTAGTGAACACTGAAGCTTTCTTT. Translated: CASSEIGLVNTEAFF.

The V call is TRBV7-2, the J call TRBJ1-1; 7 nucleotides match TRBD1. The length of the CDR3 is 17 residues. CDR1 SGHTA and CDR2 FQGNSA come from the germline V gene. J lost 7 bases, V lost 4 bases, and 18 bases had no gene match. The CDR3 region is CASSYSGTVRGSGEAFF. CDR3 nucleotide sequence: TGTGCCAGCAGCTACTCCGGGACAGTAAGGGGTAGCGGTGAAGCTTTCTTT.

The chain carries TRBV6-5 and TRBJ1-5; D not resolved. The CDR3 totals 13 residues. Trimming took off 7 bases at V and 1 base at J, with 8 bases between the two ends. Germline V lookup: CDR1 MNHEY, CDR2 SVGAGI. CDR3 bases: TGTGCCAGCATGGCACGAAGCAATCAGCCCCAGCATTTT. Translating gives CASMARSNQPQHF.

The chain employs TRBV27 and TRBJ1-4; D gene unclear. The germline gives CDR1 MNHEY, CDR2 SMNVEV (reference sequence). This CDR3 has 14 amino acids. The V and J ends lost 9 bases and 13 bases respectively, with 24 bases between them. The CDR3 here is CARQQANTMKRLFF. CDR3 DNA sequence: TGTGCCAGGCAGCAGGCCAACACAATGAAAAGACTGTTTTTT.

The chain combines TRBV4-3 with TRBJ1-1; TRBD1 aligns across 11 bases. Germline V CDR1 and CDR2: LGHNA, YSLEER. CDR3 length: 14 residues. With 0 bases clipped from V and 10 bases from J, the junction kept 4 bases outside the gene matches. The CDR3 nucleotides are TGCGCCAGCAGCCAAGATGGGACAGGGGGTGTAGCTTTCTTT. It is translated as CASSQDGTGGVAFF.

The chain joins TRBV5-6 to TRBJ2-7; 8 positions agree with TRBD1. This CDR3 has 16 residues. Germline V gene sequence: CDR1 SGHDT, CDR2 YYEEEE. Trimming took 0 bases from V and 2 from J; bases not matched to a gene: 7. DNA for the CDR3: TGTGCCAGCAGCTTGGTCAGGGGGCTCGGAACCTACGAGCAGTACTTC. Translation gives CASSLVRGLGTYEQYF.